This note documents a single T cell receptor beta chain sequence. The sample belongs to a study of cytomegalovirus exposure and HLA in healthy donors. PCR amplification relied on 60 Vbeta primers (plus 13 Jbeta primers). The repertoire was sequenced with immunoSEQ multiplex PCR; TCRdb's copy has only in-frame clones and lacks some. Counted here are about 140,000 clones, about four fifths occurring once; the ten biggest clones make up roughly 4.8%. Germline CDR1 is LGHNA and CDR2 is YSLEER. CDR3 size: 19 residues. V lost 0 bases to trimming and J lost 4 bases, with 22 bases between them. This rearrangement joins TRBV4-3 to TRBJ1-5; D is possibly TRBD1 (5 bases). Sequenced material: PBMCs. This TCR was recovered from a man aged 35-49 years in good health and CMV-seronegative. This CDR3 reads CASSQDPPTDSNRNQPQHF. CDR3 DNA sequence: TGCGCCAGCAGCCAAGACCCCCCTACCGACAGCAACCGGAATCAGCCCCAGCATTTT.